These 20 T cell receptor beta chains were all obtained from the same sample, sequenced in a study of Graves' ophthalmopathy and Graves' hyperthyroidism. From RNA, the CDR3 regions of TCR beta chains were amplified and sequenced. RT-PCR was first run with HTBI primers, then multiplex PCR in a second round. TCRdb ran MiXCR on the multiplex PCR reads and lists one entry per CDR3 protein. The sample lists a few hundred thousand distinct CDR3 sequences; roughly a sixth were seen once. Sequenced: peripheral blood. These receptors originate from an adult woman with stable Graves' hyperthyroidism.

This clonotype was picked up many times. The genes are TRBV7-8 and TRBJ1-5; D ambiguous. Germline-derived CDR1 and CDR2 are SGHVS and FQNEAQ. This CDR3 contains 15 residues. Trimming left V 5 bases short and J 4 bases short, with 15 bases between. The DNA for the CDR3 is TGTGCCAGCAGCCCTTCGGACGGATATAATCAGCCCCAGCATTTT. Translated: CASSPSDGYNQPQHF.

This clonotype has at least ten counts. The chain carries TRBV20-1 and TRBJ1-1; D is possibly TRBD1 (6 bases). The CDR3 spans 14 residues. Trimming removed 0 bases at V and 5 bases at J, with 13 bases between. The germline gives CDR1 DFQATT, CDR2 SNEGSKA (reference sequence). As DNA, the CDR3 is TGCAGTGCTAGAGAACGAGGGGGTGATACTGAAGCTTTCTTT. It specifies CSARERGGDTEAFF.

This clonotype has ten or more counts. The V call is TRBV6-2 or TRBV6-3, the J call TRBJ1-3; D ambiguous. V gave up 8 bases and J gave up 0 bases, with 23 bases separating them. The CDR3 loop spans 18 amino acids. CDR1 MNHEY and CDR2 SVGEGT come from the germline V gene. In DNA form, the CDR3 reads TGTGCCAGCGGCTTACCTGAGTTCCGGACCTACTCTGGAAACACCATATATTTT. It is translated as CASGLPEFRTYSGNTIYF.

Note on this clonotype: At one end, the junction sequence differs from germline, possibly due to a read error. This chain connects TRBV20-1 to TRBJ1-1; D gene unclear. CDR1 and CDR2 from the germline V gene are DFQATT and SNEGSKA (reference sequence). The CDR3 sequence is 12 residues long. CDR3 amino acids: CSASRLNTEAFF. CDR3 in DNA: TGCAGCGCTAGTAGGTTGAACACTGAAGCTTTCTTT.

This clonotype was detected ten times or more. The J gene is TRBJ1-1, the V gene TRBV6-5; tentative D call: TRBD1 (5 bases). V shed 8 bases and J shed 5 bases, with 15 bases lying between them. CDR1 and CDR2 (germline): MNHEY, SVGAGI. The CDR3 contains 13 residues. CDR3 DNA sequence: TGTGCCAGCTTGCAGGGTAGTGGGACTGAAGCTTTCTTT. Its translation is CASLQGSGTEAFF.

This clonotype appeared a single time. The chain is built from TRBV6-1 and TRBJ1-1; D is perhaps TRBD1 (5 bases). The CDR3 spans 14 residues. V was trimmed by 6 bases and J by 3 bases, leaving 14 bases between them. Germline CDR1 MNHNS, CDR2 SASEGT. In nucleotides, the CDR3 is TGTGCCAGCAGCCCTCAGGGACGGGACACTGAAGCTTTCTTT. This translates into CASSPQGRDTEAFF.

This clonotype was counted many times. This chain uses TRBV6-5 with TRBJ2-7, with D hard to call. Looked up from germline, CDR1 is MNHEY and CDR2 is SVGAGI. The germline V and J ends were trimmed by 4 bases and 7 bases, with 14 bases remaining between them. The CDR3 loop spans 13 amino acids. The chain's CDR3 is CASSSGPPQEQYF. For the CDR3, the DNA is TGTGCCAGCAGTTCCGGGCCCCCCCAAGAGCAGTACTTC.

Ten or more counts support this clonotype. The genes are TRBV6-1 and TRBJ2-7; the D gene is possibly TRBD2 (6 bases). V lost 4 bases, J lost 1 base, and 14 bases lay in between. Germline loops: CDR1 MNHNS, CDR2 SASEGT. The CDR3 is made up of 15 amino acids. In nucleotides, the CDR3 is TGTGCCAGCAGTGTAGTCGGGACTCTATCCTACGAGCAGTACTTC. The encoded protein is CASSVVGTLSYEQYF.

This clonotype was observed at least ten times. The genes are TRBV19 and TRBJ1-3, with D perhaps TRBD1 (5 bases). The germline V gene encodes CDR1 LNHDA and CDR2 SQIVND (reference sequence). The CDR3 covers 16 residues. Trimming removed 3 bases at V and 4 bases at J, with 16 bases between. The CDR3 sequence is CASSILGQEQGNTIYF. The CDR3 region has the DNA TGTGCCAGTAGTATCTTAGGACAAGAACAGGGAAACACCATATATTTT.

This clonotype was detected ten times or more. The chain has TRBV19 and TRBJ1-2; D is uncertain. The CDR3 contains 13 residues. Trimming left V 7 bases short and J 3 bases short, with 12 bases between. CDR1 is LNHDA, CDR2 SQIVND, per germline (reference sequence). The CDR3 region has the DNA TGTGCCAGTAAACAAGACGGGTACTATGGCTACACCTTC. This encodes CASKQDGYYGYTF.

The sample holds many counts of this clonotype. CDR3 sequence reads: CASSQGIQGEKAKNIQYF. CDR3 DNA: TGCGCCAGCAGCCAGGGGATTCAGGGGGAGAAGGCCAAAAACATTCAGTACTTC. The J gene is TRBJ2-4, the V gene TRBV4-1, with 7 bases matching TRBD1. The CDR3 is 18 amino acids. V shed 3 bases and J 1 base; nucleotides not matched to a gene: 12. In germline, CDR1 is MGHRA, CDR2 YSYEKL.

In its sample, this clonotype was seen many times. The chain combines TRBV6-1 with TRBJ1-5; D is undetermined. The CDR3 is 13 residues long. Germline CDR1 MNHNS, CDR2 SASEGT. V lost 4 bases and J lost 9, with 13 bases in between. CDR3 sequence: CASSAQRSLPQHF. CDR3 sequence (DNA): TGTGCCAGCAGTGCCCAGCGGTCACTGCCCCAGCATTTT.

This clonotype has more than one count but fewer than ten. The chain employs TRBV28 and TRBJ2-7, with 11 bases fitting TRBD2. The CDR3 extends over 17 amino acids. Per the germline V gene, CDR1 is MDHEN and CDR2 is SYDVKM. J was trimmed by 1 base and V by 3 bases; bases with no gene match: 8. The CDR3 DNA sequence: TGTGCCAGCAGTTTCCCGGGACTAGCGGTCGTGTCCTACGAGCAGTACTTC. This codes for CASSFPGLAVVSYEQYF.

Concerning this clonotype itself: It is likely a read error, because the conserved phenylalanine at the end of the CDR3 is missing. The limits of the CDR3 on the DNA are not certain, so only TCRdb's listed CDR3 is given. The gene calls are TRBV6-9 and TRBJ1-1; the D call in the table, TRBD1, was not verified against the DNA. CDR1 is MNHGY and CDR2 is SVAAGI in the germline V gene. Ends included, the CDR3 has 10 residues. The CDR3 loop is CASSYVKGTG.

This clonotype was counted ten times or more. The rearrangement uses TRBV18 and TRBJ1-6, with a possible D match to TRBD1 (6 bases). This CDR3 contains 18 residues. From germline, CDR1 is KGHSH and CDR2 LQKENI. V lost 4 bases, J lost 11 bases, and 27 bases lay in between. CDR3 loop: CASSRRGQSTSGSTPLHF. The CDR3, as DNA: TGTGCCAGCTCACGAAGGGGACAATCCACCTCGGGAAGTACACCCCTCCACTTT.

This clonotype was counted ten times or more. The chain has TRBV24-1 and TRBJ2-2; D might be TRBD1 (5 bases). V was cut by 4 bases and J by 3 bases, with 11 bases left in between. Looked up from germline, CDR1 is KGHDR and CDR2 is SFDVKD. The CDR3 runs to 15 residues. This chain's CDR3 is CATSDPMTDTGELFF. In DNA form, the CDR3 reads TGTGCCACCAGTGACCCAATGACAGACACCGGGGAGCTGTTTTTT.

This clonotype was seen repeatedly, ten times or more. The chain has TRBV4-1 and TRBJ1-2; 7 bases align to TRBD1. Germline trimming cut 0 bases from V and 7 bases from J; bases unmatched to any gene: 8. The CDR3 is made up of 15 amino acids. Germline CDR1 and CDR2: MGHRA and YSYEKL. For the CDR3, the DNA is TGCGCCAGCAGCCAAGATCTGCAGGGGGTCATTGGCTACACCTTC. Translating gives CASSQDLQGVIGYTF.

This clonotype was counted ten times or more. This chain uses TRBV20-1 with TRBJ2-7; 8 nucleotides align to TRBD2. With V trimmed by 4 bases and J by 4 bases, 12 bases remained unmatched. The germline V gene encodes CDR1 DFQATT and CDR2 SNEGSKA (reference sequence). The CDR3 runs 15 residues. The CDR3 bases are TGCAGTGCTAAGTGGGGGAGCGGGAGTACGTACGAGCAGTACTTC. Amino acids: CSAKWGSGSTYEQYF.

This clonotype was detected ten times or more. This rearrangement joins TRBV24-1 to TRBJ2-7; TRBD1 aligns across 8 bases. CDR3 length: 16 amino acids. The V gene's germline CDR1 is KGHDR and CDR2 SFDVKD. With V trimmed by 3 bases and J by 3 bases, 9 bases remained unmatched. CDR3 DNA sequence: TGTGCCACCAGTGATACCCAAGGACAGGGTATCTACGAGCAGTACTTC. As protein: CATSDTQGQGIYEQYF.

This CDR3 is CASIYLSQETQYF. The CDR3 bases are TGTGCCAGCATCTATTTATCTCAAGAGACCCAGTACTTC. The chain has TRBV2 and TRBJ2-5, with D uncertain. Trimming shortened V by 7 bases and J by 2 bases, and 11 bases separated the two germline ends. The CDR3 loop spans 13 amino acids. CDR1 is SNHLY, CDR2 FYNNEI, per germline. Drawing the rest from reference TRBV2 and TRBJ2-5, the complete variable domain is EPEVTQTPSHQVTQMGQEVILRCVPISNHLYFYWYRQILGQKVEFLVSFYNNEISEKSEIFDDQFSVERPDGSNFTLKIRSTKLEDSAMYFCASIYLSQETQYFGPGTRLLVL.